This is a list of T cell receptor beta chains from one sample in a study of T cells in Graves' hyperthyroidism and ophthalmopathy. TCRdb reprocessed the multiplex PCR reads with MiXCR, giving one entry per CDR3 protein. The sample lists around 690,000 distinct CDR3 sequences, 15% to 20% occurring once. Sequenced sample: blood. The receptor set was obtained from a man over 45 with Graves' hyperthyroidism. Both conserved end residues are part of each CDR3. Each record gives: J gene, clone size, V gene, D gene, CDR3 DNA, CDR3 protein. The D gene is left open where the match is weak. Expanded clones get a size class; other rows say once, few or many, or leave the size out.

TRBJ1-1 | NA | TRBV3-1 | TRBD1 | TGTGCCAGCAGCCTTAGGACAGGGGGCGTCTGGAACACTGAAGCTTTCTTT | CASSLRTGGVWNTEAFF
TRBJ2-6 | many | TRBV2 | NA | TGTGCCAGCCGCGACGCCAACTCTGGGGCCAACGTCCTGACTTTC | CASRDANSGANVLTF
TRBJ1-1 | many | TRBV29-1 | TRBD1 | TGCAGCGTTGTCCAGGGGGTCATGAACACTGAAGCTTTCTTT | CSVVQGVMNTEAFF
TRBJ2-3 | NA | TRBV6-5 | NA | TGTGCCAGCAGTGACTCGTCTAGCCTTGTAACAGATACGCAGTATTTT | CASSDSSSLVTDTQYF
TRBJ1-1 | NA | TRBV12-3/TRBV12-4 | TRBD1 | TGTGCCAGCACCCTAGGCAAACAGGGGGTAAGTGAAGCTTTCTTT | CASTLGKQGVSEAFF
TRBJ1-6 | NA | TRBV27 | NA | TGTGCCAGCAGTTTCTCCCTCTTGAGCTCCTATAATTCACCCCTCCACTTT | CASSFSLLSSYNSPLHF
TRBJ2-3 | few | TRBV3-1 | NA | TGTGCCAGCAGCCCCCGCGGGATTCAGCGGGCAGATACGCAGTATTTT | CASSPRGIQRADTQYF
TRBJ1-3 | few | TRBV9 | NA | TGTGCCAGCAGCGTAGATAGCAGGTCGTTTGGAAACACCATATATTTT | CASSVDSRSFGNTIYF
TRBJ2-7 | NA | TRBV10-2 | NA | TGCGCCAGCTCCCCGTTGGGCAGGGCCGAGCAGTACTTC | CASSPLGRAEQYF
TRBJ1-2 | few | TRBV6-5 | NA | TGTGCCAGCAGTTATTCCTTCCCGGGGGAGGGGACCTATGGCTACACCTTC | CASSYSFPGEGTYGYTF
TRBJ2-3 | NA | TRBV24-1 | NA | TGTGCCACCAGTGATTTGAGGACAGATACGCAGTATTTT | CATSDLRTDTQYF
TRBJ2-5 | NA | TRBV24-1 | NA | TGTGCCACCAGTGCCCTGAGGGGGAAGGGGGACCAAGAGACCCAGTACTTC | CATSALRGKGDQETQYF
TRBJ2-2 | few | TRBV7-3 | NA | TGTGCCAGCAGCTTAGAAGGCAGGATCACCGGGGAGCTGTTTTTT | CASSLEGRITGELFF
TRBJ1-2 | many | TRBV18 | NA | TGTGCCAGCTCACAGGACAGTCTTGTTGACTATGGCTACACCTTC | CASSQDSLVDYGYTF
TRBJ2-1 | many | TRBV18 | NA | TGTGCCAGCTCACCAGCGGGTGAGCAGTTCTTC | CASSPAGEQFF
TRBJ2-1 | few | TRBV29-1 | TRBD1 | TGCAGCGTTGAAACCGGACAGGTTCGGGGTTACAATGAGCAGTTCTTC | CSVETGQVRGYNEQFF
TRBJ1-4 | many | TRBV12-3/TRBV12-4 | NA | TGTGCCAGCAGTTACAATAGTGAAAAACTGTTTTTT | CASSYNSEKLFF
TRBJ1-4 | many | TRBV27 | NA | TGTGCCAGCAGTTTACTGGGAACTGGGACTAATGAAAAACTGTTTTTT | CASSLLGTGTNEKLFF
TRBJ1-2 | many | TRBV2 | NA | TGTGCCAGCAGTACCAGGAGCTGGGGGGGCTACACCTTC | CASSTRSWGGYTF
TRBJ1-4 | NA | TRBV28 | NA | TGTGCCAGCAGAAGGGAAGCGGTTGGGAAACTGTTTTTT | CASRREAVGKLFF
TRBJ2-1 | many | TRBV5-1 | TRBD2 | TGCGCCAGCAGCGCGGGACTAGCGGGGCCGAATGAGCAGTTCTTC | CASSAGLAGPNEQFF
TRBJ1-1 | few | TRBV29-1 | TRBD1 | TGCAGCGCCGACGGGGGACAGGGGGGGACTGAAGCTTTCTTT | CSADGGQGGTEAFF
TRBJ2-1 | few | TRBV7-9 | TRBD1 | TGTGCCAGCAGCCCCCGGGACAGGGGGCCCAGCTTCTACAATGAGCAGTTCTTC | CASSPRDRGPSFYNEQFF
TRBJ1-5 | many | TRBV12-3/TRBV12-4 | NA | TGTGCCAGCCGTTACCTCCCGCAGGGGTCCAATCAGCCCCAGCATTTT | CASRYLPQGSNQPQHF
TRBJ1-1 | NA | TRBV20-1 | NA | TGCAGTGCTAGAGAAATGCGGGGAAAAGGGACTGAAGCTTTCTTT | CSAREMRGKGTEAFF
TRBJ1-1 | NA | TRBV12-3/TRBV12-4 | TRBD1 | TGTGCCAGCAGTGATAGGATTCCGGGACAGGGGAGGAACACTGAAGCTTTCTTT | CASSDRIPGQGRNTEAFF
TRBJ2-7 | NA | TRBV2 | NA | TGTGCCAGCAGTGAGTCGGGACAAGGTTATTATTACGAGCAGTACTTC | CASSESGQGYYYEQYF
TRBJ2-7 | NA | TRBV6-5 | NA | TGTGCCAGCAGTTACGACGGGGGAGAGAGCGAAGAGCAGTACTTC | CASSYDGGESEEQYF
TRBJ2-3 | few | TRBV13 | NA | TGTGCCAGCAGCTTAGTACAGGATACGCAGTATTTT | CASSLVQDTQYF
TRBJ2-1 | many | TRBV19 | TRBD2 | TGTGCCAGTAGCAAGGCCGGACTAGCGGATTCCTACAATGAGCAGTTCTTC | CASSKAGLADSYNEQFF
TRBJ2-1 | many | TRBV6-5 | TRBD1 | TGTGCCAGCAGTTACTCATTGGGACAGGGGGCTAATGAGCAGTTCTTC | CASSYSLGQGANEQFF
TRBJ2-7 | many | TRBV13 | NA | TGTGCCAGCAGCTTAGCACTGGGGAACGAGCAGTACTTC | CASSLALGNEQYF
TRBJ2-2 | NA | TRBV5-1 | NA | TGCGCCAGCAGCTTCGACACAAGTACCGGGGAGCTGTTTTTT | CASSFDTSTGELFF
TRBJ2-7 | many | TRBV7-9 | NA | TGTGCCAGCAGCCGGACTACCTCCTACGAGCAGTACTTC | CASSRTTSYEQYF
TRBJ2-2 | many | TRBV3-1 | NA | TGTGCCAGCAGCCAAGATAATGCCGGGGAGCTGTTTTTT | CASSQDNAGELFF
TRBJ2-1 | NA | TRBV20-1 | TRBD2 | TGCAGTGCTAGAGATATAAATCTAGCGGGACCCTACAATGAGCAGTTCTTC | CSARDINLAGPYNEQFF
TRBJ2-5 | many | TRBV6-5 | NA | TGTGCCAGCAGTTATAGAGGGGGGTACCAAGAGACCCAGTACTTC | CASSYRGGYQETQYF
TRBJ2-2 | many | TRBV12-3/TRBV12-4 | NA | TGTGCCAGCAGCCCAACTAGGGTCCCCGGGGAGCTGTTTTTT | CASSPTRVPGELFF
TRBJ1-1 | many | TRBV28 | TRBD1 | TGTGCCAGCAGCTCGACAGGGACTGAAGCTTTCTTT | CASSSTGTEAFF
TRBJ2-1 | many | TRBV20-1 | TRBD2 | TGCAGTGCTAGCAGTAGCGGGAGGGCCAGGTACAATGAGCAGTTCTTC | CSASSSGRARYNEQFF
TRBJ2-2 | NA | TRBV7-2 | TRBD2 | TGTGCCAGCAGCTCCGGACTAGCGGGGGCCGCGAACACCGGGGAGCTGTTTTTT | CASSSGLAGAANTGELFF
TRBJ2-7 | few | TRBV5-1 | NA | TGCGCCAGCAGCACCGAGGAGGGGGCCGGTTCCTACGAGCAGTACTTC | CASSTEEGAGSYEQYF
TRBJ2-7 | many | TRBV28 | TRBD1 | TGTGCCAGTTACCCTTTCGACAGGGACTACGAGCAGTACTTC | CASYPFDRDYEQYF
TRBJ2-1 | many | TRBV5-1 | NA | TGCGCCAGCAGCTTGGGGCATAACTCCTACAATGAGCAGTTCTTC | CASSLGHNSYNEQFF
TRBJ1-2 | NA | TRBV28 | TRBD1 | TGTGCCAGCAGTTTGGGGGACAGGGAGGGCTACACCTTC | CASSLGDREGYTF
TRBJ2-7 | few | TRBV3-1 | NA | TGTGCCAGCAGCCAAGGGTCAGAACCAACCTACGAGCAGTACTTC | CASSQGSEPTYEQYF
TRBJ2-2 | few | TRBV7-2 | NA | TGTGCCAGCAGCTTAGTGGGGGGGCGCGTCGGGGAGCTGGTTTTT | CASSLVGGRVGELVF
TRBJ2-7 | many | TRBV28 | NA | TGTGCCAGCAGTTTCCAGTTCTACGAGCAGTACTTC | CASSFQFYEQYF
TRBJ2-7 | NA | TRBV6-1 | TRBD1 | TGTGCCAGCAGTGAATTAGGGACAGACCGCTACGAGCAGTACTTC | CASSELGTDRYEQYF
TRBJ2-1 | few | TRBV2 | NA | TGTGCCAGCAGGGTTAGCGGAGCCTACAATGAGCAGTTCTTC | CASRVSGAYNEQFF
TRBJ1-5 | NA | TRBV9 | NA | TGTGCCAGCAGCCCTGGGGGGTACGATCAGCCCCAGCATTTT | CASSPGGYDQPQHF